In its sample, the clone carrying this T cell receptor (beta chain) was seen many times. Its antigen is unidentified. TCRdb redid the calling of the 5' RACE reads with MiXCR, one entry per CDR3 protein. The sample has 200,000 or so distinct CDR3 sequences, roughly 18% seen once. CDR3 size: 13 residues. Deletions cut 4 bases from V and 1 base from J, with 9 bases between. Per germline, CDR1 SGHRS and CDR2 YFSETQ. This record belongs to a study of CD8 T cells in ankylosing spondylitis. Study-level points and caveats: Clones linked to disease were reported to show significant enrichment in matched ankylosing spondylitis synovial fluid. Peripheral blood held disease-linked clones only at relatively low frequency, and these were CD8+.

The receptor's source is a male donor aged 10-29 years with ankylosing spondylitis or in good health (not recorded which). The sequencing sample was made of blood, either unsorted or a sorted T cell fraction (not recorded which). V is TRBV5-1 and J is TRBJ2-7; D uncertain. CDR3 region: CASSIGPSYEQYV. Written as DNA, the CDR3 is TGCGCCAGCAGCATAGGGCCGTCCTACGAGCAGTACGTC.